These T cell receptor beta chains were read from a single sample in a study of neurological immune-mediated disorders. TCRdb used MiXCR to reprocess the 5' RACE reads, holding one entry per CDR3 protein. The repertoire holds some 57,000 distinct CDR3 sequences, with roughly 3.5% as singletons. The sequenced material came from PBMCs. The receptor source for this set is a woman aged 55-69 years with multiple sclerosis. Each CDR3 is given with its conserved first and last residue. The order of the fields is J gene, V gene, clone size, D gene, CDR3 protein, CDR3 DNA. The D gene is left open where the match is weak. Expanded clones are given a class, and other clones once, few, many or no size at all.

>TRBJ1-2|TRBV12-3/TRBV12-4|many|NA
CASSLRGYGYTF
TGTGCCAGCAGTTTGCGGGGTTATGGCTACACCTTC
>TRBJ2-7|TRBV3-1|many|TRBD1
CASSQDQGDRVFEQYF
TGTGCCAGCAGCCAAGATCAGGGAGACAGGGTGTTCGAGCAGTACTTC
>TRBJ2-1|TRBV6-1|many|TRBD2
CAGGLADYNEQFF
TGTGCCGGTGGACTAGCGGATTACAATGAGCAGTTCTTC
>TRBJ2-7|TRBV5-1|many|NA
CASSLWEVEDRTYEQYF
TGCGCCAGCAGCTTGTGGGAAGTTGAAGACAGAACCTACGAGCAGTACTTC
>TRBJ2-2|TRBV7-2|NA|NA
CASSSDYTGELFF
TGTGCCAGCAGCTCAGATTACACCGGGGAGCTGTTTTTT
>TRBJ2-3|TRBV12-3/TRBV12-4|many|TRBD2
CASSLGAGSRTDTQYF
TGTGCCAGCAGTTTAGGAGCGGGGAGTCGCACAGATACGCAGTATTTT
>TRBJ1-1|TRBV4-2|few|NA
CASSQPTQETGAFF
TGTGCCAGCAGCCAACCTACACAGGAAACGGGAGCTTTCTTT
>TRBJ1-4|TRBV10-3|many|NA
CAISPKPVGANEKLFF
TGTGCCATCAGCCCCAAACCGGTGGGGGCTAATGAAAAACTGTTTTTT
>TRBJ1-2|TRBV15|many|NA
CATSRDRSGTNYGYTF
TGTGCCACCAGCAGAGATCGCTCAGGGACTAACTATGGCTACACCTTC
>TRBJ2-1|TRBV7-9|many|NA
CASSLGAIYNEQFF
TGTGCCAGCAGCTTAGGCGCGATTTACAATGAGCAGTTCTTC
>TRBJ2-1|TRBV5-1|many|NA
CASSLAETVNEQFF
TGCGCCAGCAGCTTGGCCGAAACGGTCAATGAGCAGTTCTTC
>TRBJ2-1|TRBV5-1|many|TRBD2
CASSFLYGGVGNEQFF
TGCGCCAGCAGCTTTTTGTACGGGGGGGTGGGGAATGAGCAGTTCTTC
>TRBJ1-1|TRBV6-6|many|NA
CASSYFWGPSRNTEAFF
TGTGCCAGCAGTTACTTCTGGGGGCCCAGTCGGAACACTGAAGCTTTCTTT
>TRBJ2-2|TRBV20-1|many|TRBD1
CSAHRGSNTGELFF
TGCAGTGCCCACAGGGGTTCGAACACCGGGGAGCTGTTTTTT
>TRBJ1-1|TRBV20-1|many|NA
CSARASLSFAFF
TGCAGTGCTAGAGCCAGTCTATCCTTTGCTTTCTTT
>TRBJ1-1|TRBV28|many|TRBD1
CASSATGTRHVAFF
TGTGCCAGCAGTGCGACAGGGACACGACATGTAGCTTTCTTT
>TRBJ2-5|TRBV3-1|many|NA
CASSHYRDQETQYF
TGTGCCAGCAGCCACTACAGGGATCAAGAGACCCAGTACTTC
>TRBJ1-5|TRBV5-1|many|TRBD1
CASSLAGTGYQPQHF
TGCGCCAGCAGCCTGGCCGGGACAGGGTATCAGCCCCAGCATTTT
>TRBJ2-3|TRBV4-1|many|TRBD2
CASSQDGKLAGDTQYF
TGCGCCAGCAGCCAAGATGGTAAACTAGCGGGGGATACGCAGTATTTT
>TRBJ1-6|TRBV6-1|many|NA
CASSDTGHIPLHF
TGTGCCAGCAGTGATACGGGGCATATCCCCCTCCACTTT
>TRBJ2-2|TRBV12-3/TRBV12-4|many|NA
CASRYTGKPHGELFF
TGTGCCAGCAGGTACACAGGGAAACCCCACGGGGAGCTGTTTTTT
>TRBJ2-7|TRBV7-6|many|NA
CASSVGSGAFSDYEQYF
TGTGCCAGCAGCGTGGGGTCAGGGGCTTTTTCGGACTACGAGCAGTACTTC
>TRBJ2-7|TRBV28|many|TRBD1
CASSLQGFVAEQYF
TGTGCCAGCAGCCTACAGGGGTTTGTCGCCGAGCAGTACTTC
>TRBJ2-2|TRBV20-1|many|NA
CSASRQQNTGELFF
TGCAGTGCTTCCCGACAGCAGAACACCGGGGAGCTGTTTTTT
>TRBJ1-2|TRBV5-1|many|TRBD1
CASSRQGDGQDYGYTF
TGCGCCAGCAGCAGGCAAGGGGACGGACAGGACTATGGCTACACCTTC
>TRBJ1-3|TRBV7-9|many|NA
CASSSAWGLVSGNTIYF
TGTGCCAGCAGTTCAGCTTGGGGGCTAGTCTCTGGAAACACCATATATTTT
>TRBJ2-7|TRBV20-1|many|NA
CSAIGGSYEQYF
TGCAGTGCAATAGGGGGATCCTACGAGCAGTACTTC
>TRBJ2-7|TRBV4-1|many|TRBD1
CASSQDRGQSYEQYF
TGCGCCAGCAGCCAAGATCGGGGACAGAGCTACGAGCAGTACTTC
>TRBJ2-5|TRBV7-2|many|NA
CASSLYETQYF
TGTGCCAGCAGCTTATATGAGACCCAGTACTTC
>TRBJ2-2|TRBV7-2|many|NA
CASSLRSWELFF
TGTGCCAGCAGCTTAAGGTCGTGGGAGCTGTTTTTT
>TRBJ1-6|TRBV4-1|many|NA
CASSQNLGRHNSPLHF
TGCGCCAGCAGCCAAAATTTAGGTCGGCATAATTCACCCCTCCACTTT
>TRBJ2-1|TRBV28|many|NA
CASSSTGSSYNEQFF
TGTGCCAGCAGTAGCACAGGGAGCTCCTACAATGAGCAGTTCTTC
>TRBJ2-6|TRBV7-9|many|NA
CASRESGANVLTF
TGTGCCAGCAGGGAATCGGGGGCCAACGTCCTGACTTTC
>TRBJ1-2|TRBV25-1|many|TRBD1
CASSGWDRGNEVYGYTF
TGTGCCAGCAGTGGATGGGACAGGGGGAACGAAGTGTATGGCTACACCTTC
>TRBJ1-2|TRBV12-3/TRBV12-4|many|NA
CASSLGPGDSGGYTF
TGTGCCAGCAGTTTAGGACCGGGTGATTCTGGGGGCTACACCTTC
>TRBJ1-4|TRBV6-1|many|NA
CASSEAPRFNEKLFF
TGTGCCAGCAGTGAAGCGCCACGATTTAATGAAAAACTGTTTTTT
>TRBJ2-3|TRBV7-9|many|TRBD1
CASSSGQGLDTQYF
TGTGCCAGCAGCTCGGGACAGGGGTTAGATACGCAGTATTTT